The clone carrying this TCR beta chain has only one observation. The entry originates in a study of blood T cell repertoires in COVID-19. Study overall: COVID-19 samples from acute and convalescent phases originated in the United States, Italy and Spain. In each case, the material was cDNA or gDNA derived from T cells, B-cell-depleted T cells, or PBMCs.

In the study's own analysis: For nucleated cells, counts were estimated from reference gene primer amplification. Measured with immunoSEQ multiplex PCR; TCRdb has only the in-frame clones, and not every one. V, J and clone size are taken as reported in that table, and D and trimming were inferred from the DNA itself. The sample shows under 120,000 clones, 80% to 90% of them seen only once. In germline, CDR1 is SNHLY, CDR2 FYNNEI. The CDR3 loop spans 13 amino acids. Trimming left V 7 bases short and J 1 base short, with 10 bases between. Sequenced sample: peripheral blood. This receptor was identified in a woman over 75 with acute or convalescent COVID-19. The chain has TRBV2 and TRBJ1-1, with D possibly being TRBD1 (5 bases). CDR3 sequence (DNA): TGTGCCAGCACCCTCGGACAGAACACTGAAGCTTTCTTT. Residues: CASTLGQNTEAFF.